Presented here are 14 T cell receptor beta chains from one specimen sequenced in a study of T-cell reconstitution after alpha-beta-depleted transplantation in children. Unique molecular identifiers were used in preparing the TCRbeta library. TCRdb re-called the PCR reads with MiXCR, one entry per CDR3 protein. The sample records a few hundred thousand distinct CDR3 sequences, 25% to 30% being singletons. The sequencing here drew on PBMCs, taken before TCRalphabeta/CD19-depleted stem cell transplant. These receptors came from a boy in the first two years of life with Wiskott-Aldrich syndrome, due to receive a stem cell transplant.

The chain joins TRBV5-6 to TRBJ1-1; D gene uncertain. The V gene's germline CDR1 is SGHDT and CDR2 YYEEEE. The V and J ends lost 8 bases and 3 bases respectively, with 17 bases between them. CDR3 size: 14 residues. The CDR3 DNA sequence: TGTGCCAGTCACCTCTTGGGAGGATACACTGAAGCTTTCTTT. It translates to CASHLLGGYTEAFF.

The chain employs TRBV20-1 and TRBJ1-1; D is uncertain. CDR1 DFQATT and CDR2 SNEGSKA come from the germline V gene (reference sequence). V lost 0 bases and J lost 11, with 19 bases in between. This CDR3 contains 14 residues. The CDR3 sequence: CSARDLNKEMEAFF. The CDR3 nucleotides are TGCAGTGCTAGAGATCTCAACAAAGAGATGGAGGCTTTCTTT.

The chain joins TRBV7-9 to TRBJ2-7; maybe TRBD1 (5 bases). The CDR3 has 17 amino acids. Per the germline V gene, CDR1 is SEHNR and CDR2 is FQNEAQ (reference sequence). V dropped 5 bases and J dropped 5 bases, with 25 bases sitting between them. The CDR3 sequence: CASSPRPQQGRVHEQYF. The CDR3 nucleotides are TGTGCCAGCAGCCCGAGGCCCCAGCAGGGAAGGGTACACGAGCAGTACTTC.

The chain links TRBV20-1 to TRBJ2-7, with 7 bases that match TRBD2. Germline V gene data show CDR1 as DFQATT and CDR2 as SNEGSKA (reference sequence). CDR3 length: 12 residues. Trimming cost V 6 bases and J 4 bases; bases outside gene matches: 6. CDR3 protein: CSAVSGVYEQYF. CDR3 in DNA: TGCAGTGCGGTCAGCGGGGTTTACGAGCAGTACTTC.

The V and J genes are TRBV27 and TRBJ2-1, with TRBD2 identical over 7 bases. The germline V gene encodes CDR1 MNHEY and CDR2 SMNVEV (reference sequence). J was trimmed by 2 bases and V by 3 bases; bases with no gene match: 10. There are 17 residues in the CDR3. Here the CDR3 DNA reads TGTGCCAGCAGTTTTTCTAAGCGGGGAGGCGCCTACAATGAGCAGTTCTTC. This encodes CASSFSKRGGAYNEQFF.

The chain employs TRBV28 and TRBJ2-1, with a possible D match to TRBD2 (5 bases). This CDR3 region has 17 residues. Trimming took 2 bases from V and 0 from J, leaving 14 bases between them. Germline CDR1 is MDHEN and CDR2 is SYDVKM. As DNA, the CDR3 is TGTGCCAGCAGTTTAGAGGGCGGGTGGGACTCCTACAATGAGCAGTTCTTC. Amino acids: CASSLEGGWDSYNEQFF.

This chain links TRBV30 with TRBJ1-5; no reliable D call. Trimming pared 4 bases from V and 3 bases from J, leaving 7 bases between. The CDR3 spans 12 residues. Germline values: CDR1 GTSNPN, CDR2 SVGIG (reference sequence). CDR3 loop: CAWTKNNQPQHF. The CDR3 DNA follows: TGTGCCTGGACGAAAAACAATCAGCCCCAGCATTTT.

This clonotype has a handful of counts. The V call is TRBV20-1, the J call TRBJ2-1; weak D call: TRBD2 (5 bases). Germline CDR1 is DFQATT and CDR2 is SNEGSKA (reference sequence). CDR3 length equals 14 residues. The V end lost 3 bases, the J end lost 4 bases, and 13 bases lay between the germline ends. The CDR3 loop reads CSASNVARYNEQFF. CDR3 DNA sequence: TGCAGTGCTAGTAACGTAGCGCGATACAATGAGCAGTTCTTC.

The genes are TRBV4-1 and TRBJ1-2; D perhaps matches TRBD1 (5 bases). V dropped 3 bases and J dropped 4 bases, with 18 bases sitting between them. The V gene's germline CDR1 is MGHRA and CDR2 YSYEKL. The CDR3 runs 16 residues. DNA of the CDR3: TGCGCCAGCAGCCAGTCAACTACAGGAGCTATCTATGGCTACACCTTC. This codes for CASSQSTTGAIYGYTF.

The chain couples TRBV20-1 to TRBJ1-1; 9 bases fit TRBD1. The germline CDR1 and CDR2 sequences are DFQATT and SNEGSKA (reference sequence). CDR3 length equals 12 residues. V was pared by 3 bases and J by 4 bases, with 0 bases of the junction left unmatched. CDR3 in amino acids: CSARTGGTEAFF. CDR3 nucleotide sequence: TGCAGTGCTAGGACAGGGGGCACTGAAGCTTTCTTT.

The rearrangement links TRBV29-1 to TRBJ2-5, with D hard to call. CDR1 is SQVTM, CDR2 ANQGSEA, per germline. Trimming removed 7 bases from V and 1 base from J, with 13 bases in between. The CDR3 runs to 13 residues. In DNA, the CDR3 is TGCAGCGCCGAGCCAGGCACCCAAGAGACCCAGTACTTC. Protein: CSAEPGTQETQYF.

The genes are TRBV12-3 or TRBV12-4 and TRBJ2-1, with 8 bases lining up with TRBD2. This CDR3 region has 15 residues. V gave up 1 base and J gave up 5 bases; unmatched junction bases: 4. CDR3 sequence (DNA): TGTGCCAGCAGTTTAGTGGGGACTAGGAACAATGAGCAGTTCTTC. Translation: CASSLVGTRNNEQFF.

This clonotype showed up many times. The V and J genes are TRBV5-1 and TRBJ2-2; TRBD2 agrees at 7 bases. CDR1 and CDR2 from the germline V gene are SGHRS and YFSETQ. The CDR3 contains 17 residues. After removal of 4 bases from V and 0 bases from J, the junction contained 9 bases not matched to a gene. CDR3 loop: CASSPDLAGANTGELFF. CDR3 nucleotide sequence: TGCGCCAGCAGCCCGGATTTGGCGGGGGCGAACACCGGGGAGCTGTTTTTT.

J is TRBJ2-7 and V is TRBV6-1; TRBD2 matches at 7 bases. V was clipped by 8 bases and J by 3 bases; unmatched bases: 10. Germline-derived CDR1 and CDR2 are MNHNS and SASEGT. The CDR3 extends over 14 amino acids. This CDR3 is CASALRASGYEQYF. The CDR3 coding sequence is TGTGCCAGCGCCCTGAGGGCTAGCGGCTACGAGCAGTACTTC.